This entry lists 30 T cell receptor beta chains sequenced from one sample in a study of blood T cell repertoires in COVID-19. Data came from immunoSEQ multiplex PCR; TCRdb stores just in-frame clones and leaves some out. The sample contains approximately 45,000 clones, 75% to 90% of which appear only once. The sample comprised peripheral blood. These receptors came from a human donor in a cohort sampled during active COVID-19.

Written as DNA, the CDR3 is TGTGCCAGCAGTTTATGGTCTAGCGGGATTAATGAGCAGTTCTTC. As protein: CASSLWSSGINEQFF. The rearrangement links TRBV28 to TRBJ2-1, with TRBD2 identical over 9 bases. Per the germline V gene, CDR1 is MDHEN and CDR2 is SYDVKM. The CDR3 length is 15 residues. V was clipped by 0 bases and J by 7 bases; unmatched bases: 4.

The rearrangement joins TRBV5-1 to TRBJ2-1; 13 bases are shared with TRBD2. Germline-derived CDR1 and CDR2 are SGHRS and YFSETQ. J was trimmed by 5 bases and V by 4 bases; bases with no gene match: 3. The CDR3 is made up of 15 amino acids. Written as DNA, the CDR3 is TGCGCCAGCAGCACGGGACTAGCGGGAAACAATGAGCAGTTCTTC. Protein product: CASSTGLAGNNEQFF.

This clone has only one observation. This chain joins TRBV19 and TRBJ1-1; 7 bases fit TRBD1. V shed 5 bases and J 4 bases; nucleotides not matched to a gene: 7. The CDR3 is 14 residues long. Germline CDR1 reads LNHDA; CDR2 reads SQIVND (reference sequence). This CDR3 reads CASSPRRGPTEAFF. The CDR3 DNA sequence: TGTGCCAGTAGTCCGCGAAGGGGGCCCACTGAAGCTTTCTTT.

V and J are TRBV6-8 and TRBJ2-5; D gene uncertain. Trimming left V 7 bases short and J 2 bases short, with 5 bases between. This CDR3 is 11 amino acids long. CDR1 is MNHGY and CDR2 is SAAAGT in the germline V gene. DNA for the CDR3: TGTGCCAGCAACTCACAAGAGACCCAGTACTTC. Protein product: CASNSQETQYF.

The J gene is TRBJ1-3, the V gene TRBV5-1, with 10 bases aligning to TRBD1. The CDR3 has 15 amino acids. Trimming removed 4 bases from V and 4 bases from J; junction bases left unmatched: 5. In germline, CDR1 is SGHRS, CDR2 YFSETQ. CDR3 residues: CASSRGQGSGNTIYF. The DNA of the CDR3 is TGCGCCAGCAGCAGGGGACAGGGGAGCGGAAACACCATATATTTT.

The chain uses TRBV5-6 and TRBJ2-5; D is possibly TRBD1 (5 bases). The CDR3 sequence is 15 residues long. Trimming removed 4 bases at V and 4 bases at J, with 17 bases between. Germline-derived CDR1 and CDR2 are SGHDT and YYEEEE. The CDR3 here is CASSNEWLGPETQYF. The DNA of the CDR3 is TGTGCCAGCAGCAATGAATGGCTGGGGCCAGAGACCCAGTACTTC. Variable domain in full (rest from reference TRBV5-6 and TRBJ2-5): DAGVTQSPTHLIKTRGQQVTLRCSPKSGHDTVSWYQQALGQGPQFIFQYYEEEERQRGNFPDRFSGHQFPNYSSELNVNALLLGDSALYLCASSNEWLGPETQYFGPGTRLLVL.

This sequence joins TRBV3-1 (or the pseudogene TRBV3-2) and TRBJ2-3; TRBD1 is a possible D gene (5 bases). From germline, CDR1 is LGHDT and CDR2 YNNKEL (reference sequence). Deletions cut 0 bases from V and 11 bases from J, with 9 bases between. This CDR3 spans 12 amino acids. Written as DNA, the CDR3 is TGTGCCAGCAGCCAAGATCAGGGCGTGCAGTATTTT. Translation: CASSQDQGVQYF.

This clone was seen only once. The chain combines TRBV7-9 with TRBJ2-3; D is uncertain. V was shortened by 3 bases and J by 4 bases, with 8 bases between the two germline ends. Germline values: CDR1 SEHNR, CDR2 FQNEAQ (reference sequence). The CDR3 sequence is 13 residues long. CDR3 amino acids: CASSFFEADTQYF. The CDR3 DNA follows: TGTGCCAGCAGCTTCTTCGAGGCAGATACGCAGTATTTT.

This chain uses TRBV2 with TRBJ2-3, with a tentative D call TRBD2 (6 bases). CDR1 and CDR2 (germline): SNHLY, FYNNEI. The CDR3 length is 14 residues. V was clipped by 8 bases and J by 0 bases, with 12 bases between them. CDR3 DNA sequence: TGTGCCAGCCTGGGGGGATCTAGCACAGATACGCAGTATTTT. Translating it yields CASLGGSSTDTQYF.

The V call is TRBV7-9, the J call TRBJ2-2; tentative D call: TRBD1 (6 bases). The germline V and J ends were trimmed by 5 bases and 4 bases, with 14 bases remaining between them. This CDR3 region has 15 residues. From germline, CDR1 is SEHNR and CDR2 FQNEAQ (reference sequence). The CDR3, as DNA: TGTGCCAGCAGCCGTAATACAGGGCTCACCGGGGAGCTGTTTTTT. Amino acid sequence: CASSRNTGLTGELFF.

This clone was seen a single time. The rearrangement links TRBV28 to TRBJ2-3; 8 bases match TRBD2. Germline V gene lookup returns CDR1 MDHEN and CDR2 SYDVKM. V was clipped by 4 bases and J by 1 base; unmatched bases: 7. The CDR3 sequence is 16 residues long. CDR3 residues: CASSSPREVGTDTQYF. The CDR3 DNA follows: TGTGCCAGCAGTTCACCGCGGGAGGTTGGCACAGATACGCAGTATTTT.

The chain's CDR3 is CSAAGSGGYTF. The CDR3 coding sequence is TGCAGCGCTGCAGGGTCGGGTGGCTACACCTTC. V usage is TRBV29-1 and J usage is TRBJ1-2, with D possibly matching TRBD1 (5 bases). CDR1 is SQVTM and CDR2 is ANQGSEA in the germline V gene. The CDR3 spans 11 residues. V shed 7 bases and J shed 7 bases, with 13 bases lying between them. The full variable domain, completed using reference TRBV29-1 and TRBJ1-2, is SAVISQKPSRDICQRGTSLTIQCQVDSQVTMMFWYRQQPGQSLTLIATANQGSEATYESGFVIDKFPISRPNLTFSTLTVSNMSPEDSSIYLCSAAGSGGYTFGSGTRLTVV.

This chain uses TRBV29-1 with TRBJ1-5; 10 bases align to TRBD1. This CDR3 is 13 amino acids long. Germline V gene lookup returns CDR1 SQVTM and CDR2 ANQGSEA. V dropped 6 bases and J dropped 3; count of bases not matched to a gene: 2. DNA for the CDR3: TGCAGCGTCGGGACAGGGGTCAATCAGCCCCAGCATTTT. Protein: CSVGTGVNQPQHF.

The rearrangement uses TRBV5-1 and TRBJ2-5, with TRBD2 matching over 8 bases. Germline assignment: CDR1 SGHRS and CDR2 YFSETQ. Trimming cost V 5 bases and J 7 bases; bases outside gene matches: 16. The CDR3 is 16 residues long. CDR3 sequence reads: CASRRELGTAGGTQYF. As DNA, the CDR3 is TGCGCCAGCAGGAGAGAACTTGGGACCGCGGGAGGGACCCAGTACTTC.

This chain joins TRBV9 and TRBJ1-2; TRBD1 agrees at 7 bases. V shed 2 bases and J 6 bases; nucleotides not matched to a gene: 10. This CDR3 is 15 amino acids long. CDR1 is SGDLS, CDR2 YYNGEE, per germline. CDR3 amino acids: CASSVRGRGSDGYTF. In DNA, the CDR3 is TGTGCCAGCAGCGTGAGGGGGCGGGGTTCGGATGGCTACACCTTC.

This chain joins TRBV28 and TRBJ1-1, with D tentatively TRBD1 (6 bases). The CDR3 contains 15 residues. V was pared by 1 base and J by 1 base, with 10 bases between. Germline loops: CDR1 MDHEN, CDR2 SYDVKM. The CDR3 bases are TGTGCCAGCAGTTTATCAGGGGCGAGGAACACTGAAGCTTTCTTT. This encodes CASSLSGARNTEAFF. Drawing the rest from reference TRBV28 and TRBJ1-1, the complete variable domain is DVKVTQSSRYLVKRTGEKVFLECVQDMDHENMFWYRQDPGLGLRLIYFSYDVKMKEKGDIPEGYSVSREKKERFSLILESASTNQTSMYLCASSLSGARNTEAFFGQGTRLTVV.

The chain employs TRBV7-9 and TRBJ2-3, with 15 bases fitting TRBD2. V shed 4 bases and J 1 base; nucleotides not matched to a gene: 6. CDR1 and CDR2 from the germline V gene are SEHNR and FQNEAQ (reference sequence). This CDR3 has 18 amino acids. CDR3 bases: TGTGCCAGCAGCTCCCCCAGGACTAGCGGGAGGGGCACAGATACGCAGTATTTT. This gives the protein CASSSPRTSGRGTDTQYF.

For the CDR3, the DNA is TGTGCCAGTAGTAGGGGGACAGTGTCGAACACTGAAGCTTTCTTT. Translated, it gives CASSRGTVSNTEAFF. V is TRBV19 and J is TRBJ1-1; 7 bases match TRBD1. This CDR3 is 15 amino acids long. Germline values: CDR1 LNHDA, CDR2 SQIVND (reference sequence). The V segment lost 4 bases and the J segment 1 base; nucleotides outside the gene matches: 6.

This clone was detected only a few times. The chain is built from TRBV19 and TRBJ1-5; TRBD1 aligns across 7 bases. This CDR3 spans 15 amino acids. Trimming cost V 4 bases and J 9 bases; bases outside gene matches: 12. Germline V lookup: CDR1 LNHDA, CDR2 SQIVND (reference sequence). The CDR3, as DNA: TGTGCCAGTAGTACCCCCCGACGGGCAGGGGGGCCCCAGCATTTT. Protein: CASSTPRRAGGPQHF.

This clone was detected a few times. Within the sample, other DNA sequences also encode this same CDR3. The CDR3 spells CASSRGAVNTEAFF. Here the CDR3 DNA reads TGTGCCAGCAGTCGCGGGGCCGTGAACACTGAAGCTTTCTTT. V usage is TRBV27 and J usage is TRBJ1-1; maybe TRBD1 (5 bases). The germline V and J ends were trimmed by 5 bases and 0 bases, with 10 bases remaining between them. CDR3 length equals 14 residues. Germline-derived CDR1 and CDR2 are MNHEY and SMNVEV (reference sequence).

This chain uses TRBV2 with TRBJ1-5; a weak D match, TRBD1 (6 bases). Deletions cut 4 bases from V and 4 bases from J, with 11 bases between. This CDR3 has 14 amino acids. The V gene's germline CDR1 is SNHLY and CDR2 FYNNEI. CDR3 sequence reads: CASSARGGNQPQHF. DNA for the CDR3: TGTGCCAGCAGTGCCAGGGGTGGGAATCAGCCCCAGCATTTT.

V usage is TRBV18 and J usage is TRBJ2-1; perhaps TRBD1 as D (5 bases). Germline CDR1 and CDR2: KGHSH and LQKENI. Trimming removed 1 base from V and 4 bases from J, with 11 bases in between. The CDR3 totals 15 residues. The CDR3 DNA reads as TGTGCCAGCTCACCACAGGCAGGGCCATACAATGAGCAGTTCTTC. It is translated as CASSPQAGPYNEQFF.

This chain uses TRBV28 with TRBJ1-2; TRBD1 matches at 10 bases. The CDR3 loop spans 15 amino acids. V lost 6 bases, J lost 7 bases, and 11 bases stayed unmatched. CDR1 is MDHEN, CDR2 SYDVKM, per germline. CDR3 sequence (DNA): TGTGCCAGCAGGGTATCCGGGACAGGGGTTACTGGCTACACCTTC. Translating gives CASRVSGTGVTGYTF.

The chain combines TRBV5-6 with TRBJ2-1; D not certain. The germline V and J ends were trimmed by 2 bases and 6 bases, with 9 bases remaining between them. The CDR3 length is 13 residues. Germline CDR1 SGHDT, CDR2 YYEEEE. The CDR3 nucleotides are TGTGCCAGCAGCTTTGCGACTGGCAATGAGCAGTTCTTC. Its protein is CASSFATGNEQFF.

The chain combines TRBV19 with TRBJ1-2, with 7 bases lining up with TRBD1. Germline V lookup: CDR1 LNHDA, CDR2 SQIVND (reference sequence). V gave up 6 bases and J gave up 0 bases; unmatched junction bases: 4. This CDR3 is 14 amino acids long. This CDR3 is CASSRDSTNYGYTF. The CDR3 coding sequence is TGTGCCAGTAGCAGGGACAGCACTAACTATGGCTACACCTTC.

V is TRBV5-1 and J is TRBJ1-2; D is possibly TRBD1 (5 bases). The CDR3 length is 15 residues. Germline-derived CDR1 and CDR2 are SGHRS and YFSETQ. Trimming removed 0 bases from V and 4 bases from J, with 13 bases in between. CDR3 residues: CASSLAGQGGYGYTF. The CDR3 nucleotides read TGCGCCAGCAGCTTGGCTGGCCAGGGAGGCTATGGCTACACCTTC.

The chain is built from TRBV28 and TRBJ1-1, with 7 nucleotides matching TRBD1. The germline V gene encodes CDR1 MDHEN and CDR2 SYDVKM. V was clipped by 6 bases and J by 4 bases; unmatched bases: 5. The CDR3 consists of 13 residues. CDR3 DNA sequence: TGTGCCAGCAGCCATAGGACAGGCACTGAAGCTTTCTTT. It is translated as CASSHRTGTEAFF.

This rearrangement joins TRBV14 to TRBJ2-5, with 9 nucleotides matching TRBD2. Looked up from germline, CDR1 is SGHDN and CDR2 is FVKESK. Losses at the gene ends were 2 bases for V and 5 bases for J; bases not matched to a gene: 12. The CDR3 loop spans 17 amino acids. CDR3 nucleotides: TGTGCCAGCAGCCAAAGCCCTAGCGGGACCCTCGGGGAGACCCAGTACTTC. Translated: CASSQSPSGTLGETQYF. Combining the CDR3 with reference TRBV14 and TRBJ2-5 gives the whole variable domain EAGVTQFPSHSVIEKGQTVTLRCDPISGHDNLYWYRRVMGKEIKFLLHFVKESKQDESGMPNNRFLAERTGGTYSTLKVQPAELEDSGVYFCASSQSPSGTLGETQYFGPGTRLLVL.

The J gene is TRBJ2-3, the V gene TRBV30; 8 nucleotides match TRBD2. V was pared by 3 bases and J by 1 base, with 3 bases of the junction left unmatched. From germline, CDR1 is GTSNPN and CDR2 SVGIG (reference sequence). This CDR3 comprises 14 residues. The CDR3 DNA follows: TGTGCCTGGAGAGCGGGAGTGGGCACAGATACGCAGTATTTT. Protein product: CAWRAGVGTDTQYF.

This clone has more than one count but fewer than ten. The genes are TRBV2 and TRBJ1-1; D is undetermined. Per germline, CDR1 SNHLY and CDR2 FYNNEI. This CDR3 is built from 12 residues. V was trimmed by 5 bases and J by 2 bases, leaving 6 bases between them. CDR3 residues: CASSPGNTEAFF. The CDR3 nucleotides read TGTGCCAGCAGTCCAGGTAACACTGAAGCTTTCTTT. The full variable domain, completed using reference TRBV2 and TRBJ1-1, is EPEVTQTPSHQVTQMGQEVILRCVPISNHLYFYWYRQILGQKVEFLVSFYNNEISEKSEIFDDQFSVERPDGSNFTLKIRSTKLEDSAMYFCASSPGNTEAFFGQGTRLTVV.